This is a list of T cell receptor beta chains from one sample in a study of tumor-infiltrating lymphocytes in localized non-small cell lung cancer. Measured with immunoSEQ multiplex PCR; TCRdb has only the in-frame clones, and not every one. The data contain 9,000 to 15,000 clones, roughly 70% of them singletons. Sample: uninvolved lung tissue not adjacent to the tumor. The source is a human donor with non-small cell lung cancer. Both conserved end residues are part of each CDR3. Each record gives: V gene, clone size, J gene, CDR3 protein. Clone size appears in some rows only: once, few, many, or a class for an expanded clone.

TRBV9	NA	TRBJ1-5	CASSRSQPQHF
TRBV5-1	NA	TRBJ1-2	CASSLGGGQAELYGYTF
TRBV28	NA	TRBJ1-1	CASQPGGVYTEAFF
TRBV19	medium-sized	TRBJ2-5	CASSTSGRALYETQYF
TRBV5-6	NA	TRBJ2-2	CASSLPSTAIAGELFF
TRBV11-2	NA	TRBJ2-5	CASSLEGWGRETQYF
TRBV7-2	NA	TRBJ2-5	CASSQPQETQYF
TRBV11-3	few	TRBJ2-5	CASSLYGETQYF
TRBV5-6	NA	TRBJ2-7	CASSFNLEGQQYF
TRBV27	NA	TRBJ2-3	CASSPRLAASTDTQYF
TRBV6-1	few	TRBJ1-5	CASSEARGHQPQHF
TRBV6-5	NA	TRBJ2-7	CASNMRDRLGEQYF
TRBV10-3	medium-sized	TRBJ1-2	CAISESLRQAHGYTF
TRBV21-1	NA	TRBJ2-7	CASSATGVEEQYF
TRBV7-2	NA	TRBJ1-6	CASSFGGYNSPLHF
TRBV7-2	NA	TRBJ1-1	CASSLSRNTEAFF
TRBV30	NA	TRBJ2-5	CAWSVLGETQYF
TRBV19	NA	TRBJ1-1	CASSIGSGWSTEAFF